These 25 T cell receptor beta chains were sequenced from one sample in a study of blood T cell repertoires in COVID-19. Profiling relied on immunoSEQ multiplex PCR, and the TCRdb table lists in-frame clones only, not all of them. The data contain approximately 52,000 clones, around four fifths of them singletons. Sequenced sample: peripheral blood. Source of these receptors: a woman of 80 years or more with acute or convalescent COVID-19.

This chain uses TRBV6-2 or TRBV6-3 with TRBJ2-3; 8 bases map to TRBD1. CDR1 is MNHEY and CDR2 is SVGEGT in the germline V gene. Trimming took 4 bases from V and 3 from J; bases not matched to a gene: 9. The CDR3 covers 16 residues. CDR3 sequence (DNA): TGTGCCAGCAGTTCTCGACAGGGGAGTGTAACAGATACGCAGTATTTT. As protein: CASSSRQGSVTDTQYF.

V usage is TRBV29-1 and J usage is TRBJ1-1; TRBD1 is a possible D gene (5 bases). Germline V lookup: CDR1 SQVTM, CDR2 ANQGSEA. CDR3 length equals 12 residues. CDR3 protein: CSIRGARTEAFF. CDR3 in DNA: TGCAGTATTAGGGGCGCTCGCACTGAAGCTTTCTTT.

The chain joins TRBV4-1 to TRBJ1-2, with D possibly being TRBD1 (5 bases). The germline CDR1 and CDR2 sequences are MGHRA and YSYEKL. The ends were cut back, 7 bases at V and 0 bases at J, with 15 bases in the middle. This CDR3 has 15 amino acids. The CDR3 sequence: CASTSTGTSNYGYTF. CDR3 DNA: TGCGCCAGCACCTCTACAGGAACGTCTAACTATGGCTACACCTTC.

This rearrangement joins TRBV14 to TRBJ1-6; perhaps TRBD1 as D (5 bases). The CDR3 is made up of 14 amino acids. V was cut by 0 bases and J by 6 bases, with 6 bases left in between. Germline CDR1 and CDR2: SGHDN and FVKESK. Written as DNA, the CDR3 is TGTGCCAGCAGCCAAGAGACAGTTAATTCACCCCTCCACTTT. Its translation: CASSQETVNSPLHF.

The CDR3 loop reads CASRPATGDYGYTF. CDR3 coding DNA: TGTGCCTCCAGGCCGGCTACAGGGGACTATGGCTACACCTTC. The chain is built from TRBV19 and TRBJ1-2; TRBD1 agrees at 7 bases. The V gene's germline CDR1 is LNHDA and CDR2 SQIVND (reference sequence). J was trimmed by 3 bases and V by 11 bases; bases with no gene match: 12. The CDR3 is made up of 14 amino acids.

The chain carries TRBV4-2 and TRBJ2-5, with 10 nucleotides matching TRBD1. Trimming cost V 0 bases and J 4 bases; bases outside gene matches: 11. In germline, CDR1 is LGHNA, CDR2 YNFKEQ. CDR3 length: 18 amino acids. CDR3 in amino acids: CASSQDLWDRGSSETQYF. CDR3 bases: TGTGCCAGCAGCCAAGATTTATGGGACAGGGGAAGTTCAGAGACCCAGTACTTC.

The chain carries TRBV11-2 and TRBJ2-1, with TRBD2 matching 12 bases. V was clipped by 5 bases and J by 6 bases; unmatched bases: 5. From germline, CDR1 is SGHAT and CDR2 FQNNGV. This CDR3 comprises 15 residues. As DNA, the CDR3 is TGTGCCAGCAGCACCACTAGCGGGGGGCGCAATGAGCAGTTCTTC. It is translated as CASSTTSGGRNEQFF.

This chain links TRBV7-9 with TRBJ1-5; TRBD1 aligns across 10 bases. With 1 base clipped from V and 3 bases from J, the junction kept 9 bases outside the gene matches. From germline, CDR1 is SEHNR and CDR2 FQNEAQ (reference sequence). The CDR3 has 18 residues. The CDR3 sequence: CASSLGDRGEVNNQPQHF. In DNA, the CDR3 is TGTGCCAGCAGCTTAGGGGACAGGGGAGAGGTTAACAATCAGCCCCAGCATTTT.

The genes are TRBV10-1 and TRBJ2-7; 7 bases are a match to TRBD1. The CDR3 contains 12 residues. The germline gives CDR1 WNHNN, CDR2 SYGVQD (reference sequence). Trimming cost V 8 bases and J 2 bases; bases outside gene matches: 3. The CDR3 region is CASETGPYEQYF. The CDR3, as DNA: TGCGCCAGCGAGACAGGGCCCTACGAGCAGTACTTC.

The chain has TRBV19 and TRBJ1-1; no definite D call. Deletions cut 0 bases from V and 1 base from J, with 9 bases between. The CDR3 is 15 residues long. Per the germline V gene, CDR1 is LNHDA and CDR2 is SQIVND (reference sequence). The CDR3 region is CASSIDRRRNTEAFF. Written as DNA, the CDR3 is TGTGCCAGTAGTATAGACCGTCGGAGGAACACTGAAGCTTTCTTT.

The chain carries TRBV10-3 and TRBJ1-6; D remains unclear. Deletions cut 3 bases from V and 7 bases from J, with 10 bases between. The CDR3 runs to 14 residues. The V gene's germline CDR1 is ENHRY and CDR2 SYGVKD. CDR3 region: CAISDFSNNSPLHF. The CDR3 DNA sequence: TGTGCCATCAGTGATTTCAGTAACAATTCACCCCTCCACTTT.

V usage is TRBV19 and J usage is TRBJ1-5; D uncertain. Trimming took off 5 bases at V and 7 bases at J, with 12 bases between the two ends. This CDR3 is built from 13 residues. Per germline, CDR1 LNHDA and CDR2 SQIVND (reference sequence). In DNA form, the CDR3 reads TGTGCCAGTAGTGAACTGCGGGGACAGCCCCAGCATTTT. Protein product: CASSELRGQPQHF.

This clone was counted a few times. This chain connects TRBV14 to TRBJ1-2, with 7 bases fitting TRBD1. This CDR3 region has 15 residues. CDR1 is SGHDN, CDR2 FVKESK, per germline. V shed 2 bases and J 5 bases; nucleotides not matched to a gene: 8. The CDR3 nucleotides are TGTGCCAGCAGCCAACAAACAGGGGTTAGATATGGCTACACCTTC. Translated: CASSQQTGVRYGYTF. The whole variable domain, filled in from reference TRBV14 and TRBJ1-2, reads EAGVTQFPSHSVIEKGQTVTLRCDPISGHDNLYWYRRVMGKEIKFLLHFVKESKQDESGMPNNRFLAERTGGTYSTLKVQPAELEDSGVYFCASSQQTGVRYGYTFGSGTRLTVV.

This clone was seen only a few times. The rearrangement links TRBV2 to TRBJ1-2; 7 bases fit TRBD1. Germline trimming cut 5 bases from V and 5 bases from J; bases unmatched to any gene: 8. Germline CDR1 reads SNHLY; CDR2 reads FYNNEI. The CDR3 sequence is 14 residues long. In nucleotides, the CDR3 is TGTGCCAGCAGTTTCGGGACAGTTAGATATGGCTACACCTTC. Amino acid sequence: CASSFGTVRYGYTF.

The CDR3 region has the DNA TGTGCCAGTACTAAGGACAGGGGTGGAAACATTCAGTACTTC. This translates into CASTKDRGGNIQYF. The chain uses TRBV19 and TRBJ2-4; 9 bases match TRBD1. This CDR3 region has 14 residues. The trim removed 7 bases at V and 6 bases at J, leaving 7 bases unmatched. The germline gives CDR1 LNHDA, CDR2 SQIVND (reference sequence).

This clone was seen only a few times. The chain employs TRBV18 and TRBJ2-7, with 8 bases that match TRBD2. Unmatched junction bases numbered 3, after V lost 3 bases and J lost 2 bases. Germline CDR1 KGHSH, CDR2 LQKENI. The CDR3 totals 14 residues. The CDR3 sequence: CASSPAGGTYEQYF. The CDR3 nucleotides are TGTGCCAGCTCACCGGCGGGGGGAACCTACGAGCAGTACTTC.

This chain connects TRBV5-1 to TRBJ1-2; possible D gene TRBD1, 6 bases. Germline V gene data show CDR1 as SGHRS and CDR2 as YFSETQ. CDR3 length: 15 amino acids. Trimming cost V 4 bases and J 1 base, with 14 bases left between them. CDR3 loop: CASSTGQIVNYGYTF. The CDR3 region has the DNA TGCGCCAGCAGCACTGGACAGATAGTTAACTATGGCTACACCTTC.

The chain uses TRBV6-5 and TRBJ1-1; D is ambiguous. This CDR3 contains 13 residues. The V gene lost 6 bases and the J gene lost 3 bases, with 11 bases spanning the gap. The V gene's germline CDR1 is MNHEY and CDR2 SVGAGI. The CDR3 sequence is CASSRNHYTEAFF. The CDR3 bases are TGTGCCAGCAGCCGCAACCACTACACTGAAGCTTTCTTT.

The chain couples TRBV3-1 (or the pseudogene TRBV3-2) to TRBJ2-7; D might be TRBD1 (6 bases). Germline values: CDR1 LGHDT, CDR2 YNNKEL (reference sequence). V lost 5 bases, J lost 9 bases, and 14 bases lay in between. The length of the CDR3 is 12 residues. The chain's CDR3 is CASSAARGLQYF. The CDR3 nucleotides are TGTGCCAGCAGCGCAGCGAGGGGGTTGCAGTACTTC.

The chain links TRBV7-2 to TRBJ2-2, with a possible D match to TRBD1 (5 bases). Trimming cost V 2 bases and J 1 base, with 17 bases left between them. CDR1 and CDR2 from the germline V gene are SGHTA and FQGNSA. CDR3 length: 18 amino acids. The CDR3 coding sequence is TGTGCCAGCAGCTTATGGGTTATTGGGGCGGTGAACACCGGGGAGCTGTTTTTT. This gives the protein CASSLWVIGAVNTGELFF.

The gene calls are TRBV6-6 and TRBJ1-2; TRBD1 might be the D (5 bases). This CDR3 is 13 amino acids long. Per the germline V gene, CDR1 is MNHNY and CDR2 is SVGAGI (reference sequence). The V and J ends lost 2 bases and 6 bases respectively, with 10 bases between them. The CDR3 bases are TGTGCCAGCAGTTACGGACAATTGGATGGCTACACCTTC. Protein product: CASSYGQLDGYTF.

The gene calls are TRBV11-3 and TRBJ1-1, with 8 bases aligning to TRBD1. Germline lookup yields CDR1 SGHNT and CDR2 YENEEA. The ends lost 5 bases at V and 0 bases at J; junction bases unmatched: 2. The CDR3 consists of 14 residues. In DNA form, the CDR3 reads TGTGCCAGCAGCCTGGACAGGGTGAACACTGAAGCTTTCTTT. Translated: CASSLDRVNTEAFF.

This clone has only a few counts. V and J are TRBV4-1 and TRBJ1-2; weak D call: TRBD1 (6 bases). Between the trimmed V and J ends, which lost 5 bases and 4 bases, there was a span of 14 bases. Germline V gives CDR1 MGHRA, CDR2 YSYEKL. There are 14 residues in the CDR3. The CDR3 reads CASSGRTEGYGYTF. CDR3 bases: TGCGCCAGCAGCGGTAGGACAGAAGGCTATGGCTACACCTTC.

This clone was detected only once. The CDR3 coding sequence is TGTGCCACCAGTAAGGCGGGCTCCAACCAAGAGACCCAGTACTTC. This sequence encodes CATSKAGSNQETQYF. The V call is TRBV24-1, the J call TRBJ2-5; maybe TRBD2 (5 bases). The CDR3 has 15 amino acids. Germline V lookup: CDR1 KGHDR, CDR2 SFDVKD. V shed 6 bases and J shed 0 bases, with 13 bases lying between them.

Regarding this clone: Relative to the germline gene, one junction end is altered; a read error may explain this. The chain links TRBV5-6 to TRBJ2-7; perhaps TRBD2 as D (5 bases). The V gene's germline CDR1 is SGHDT and CDR2 YYEEEE. The CDR3 loop spans 12 amino acids. The CDR3 protein is CASSLDRLAWNF. The CDR3 DNA reads TGTGCCAGCAGCTTGGATCGGCTAGCCTGGAACTTC.